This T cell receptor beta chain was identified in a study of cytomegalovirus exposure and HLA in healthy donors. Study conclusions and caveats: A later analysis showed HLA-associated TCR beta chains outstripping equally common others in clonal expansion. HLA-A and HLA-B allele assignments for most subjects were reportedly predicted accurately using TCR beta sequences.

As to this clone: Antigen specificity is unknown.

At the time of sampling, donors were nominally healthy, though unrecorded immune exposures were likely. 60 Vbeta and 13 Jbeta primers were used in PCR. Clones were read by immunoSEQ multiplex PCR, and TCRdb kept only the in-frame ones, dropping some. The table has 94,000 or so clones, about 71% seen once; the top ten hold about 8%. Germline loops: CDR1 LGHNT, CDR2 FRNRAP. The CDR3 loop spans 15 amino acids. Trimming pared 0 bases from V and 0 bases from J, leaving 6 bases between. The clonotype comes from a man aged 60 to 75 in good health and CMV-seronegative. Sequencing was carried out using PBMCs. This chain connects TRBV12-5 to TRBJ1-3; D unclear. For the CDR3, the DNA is TGTGCTAGTGGTTTGGTACACATCTCTGGAAACACCATATATTTT. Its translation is CASGLVHISGNTIYF.